This T cell receptor beta chain was profiled in a study of blood T cell repertoires in COVID-19. Germline loops: CDR1 SNHLY, CDR2 FYNNEI. The CDR3 has 14 amino acids. J gave up 6 bases and V 11 bases, and 12 bases lay outside the gene matches. The protocol was immunoSEQ multiplex PCR, while the TCRdb copy is restricted to in-frame clones and leaves out a portion. The sample has 70,000 to 90,000 clones, 78% seen once. The rearrangement links TRBV2 to TRBJ2-3; 9 bases are a match to TRBD2. This receptor was identified in a human donor in a cohort sampled during active COVID-19. Sample: peripheral blood. CDR3 region: CAGRAGGPGDTQYF. CDR3 coding DNA: TGTGCCGGAAGGGCGGGAGGGCCCGGGGATACGCAGTATTTT.